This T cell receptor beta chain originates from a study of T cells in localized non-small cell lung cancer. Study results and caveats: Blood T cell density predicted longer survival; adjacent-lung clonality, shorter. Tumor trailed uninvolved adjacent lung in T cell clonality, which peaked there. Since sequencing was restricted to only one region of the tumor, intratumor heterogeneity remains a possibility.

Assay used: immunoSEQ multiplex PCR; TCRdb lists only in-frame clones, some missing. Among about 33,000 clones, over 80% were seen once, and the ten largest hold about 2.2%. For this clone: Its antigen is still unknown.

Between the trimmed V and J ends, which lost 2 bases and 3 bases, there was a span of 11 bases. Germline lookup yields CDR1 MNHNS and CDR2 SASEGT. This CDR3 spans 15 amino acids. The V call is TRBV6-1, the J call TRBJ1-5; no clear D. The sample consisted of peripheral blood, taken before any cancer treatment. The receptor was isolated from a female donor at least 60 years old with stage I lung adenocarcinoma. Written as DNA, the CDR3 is TGTGCCAGCAGTGAATTCGGCAGGACCAATCAGCCCCAGCATTTT. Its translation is CASSEFGRTNQPQHF.